This T cell receptor (beta chain) was retrieved from a study of blood T cell repertoires in COVID-19. Study context: Sites across the United States, Italy and Spain contributed samples from acute and convalescent COVID-19.

V trimming: 5 bases; J trimming: 3 bases; junction bases outside the gene matches: 5. CDR1 and CDR2 (germline): SQVTM, ANQGSEA. This CDR3 contains 14 residues. In the authors' workflow: Using reference gene primer amplification, nucleated cell counts were estimated. Data came from immunoSEQ multiplex PCR; TCRdb stores just in-frame clones and leaves some out. That table furnishes V, J and clone size, whereas the DNA furnished D and trimming. The sample lists a few hundred thousand clones, 85% occurring once. This sequence originates from a man between 50 and 59 years old with active or convalescent COVID-19. V and J are TRBV29-1 and TRBJ2-5, with 11 bases that match TRBD1. The sequenced sample consisted of peripheral blood. The CDR3 reads CSVRGQGAKETQYF. Here the CDR3 DNA reads TGCAGCGTTCGAGGACAGGGGGCTAAAGAGACCCAGTACTTC.